Reported below is one TCR beta chain. This record comes from a study of human T cells and chemical hapten exposure. Looking at the study overall: Patch testing was performed with 0.01% DPC on the upper back, with reading at 6 days.

V was cut by 5 bases and J by 3 bases, with 14 bases left in between. Germline V gene data show CDR1 as SEHNR and CDR2 as FQNEAQ (reference sequence). The CDR3 is made up of 14 amino acids. The sample's time point: patch test 1, 2 weeks after DPC sensitization. Treatment given: therapeutic diphenylcyclopropenone sensitization with weekly scalp DPC. At every patch-test visit, blood was drawn before the patch test was applied. What the library attached to individual cDNA molecules were unique molecular identifiers. As processed by the authors: The median was about 89,000 TCRs per sample, ranging about 20,000 to 690,600. TCRdb reprocessed the RACE reads with MiXCR, giving one entry per CDR3 protein. The V and J calls, along with clone size, are taken from TCRdb and not from the paper's own processing. Of about 57,000 distinct CDR3 sequences listed, 7.5% to 10% are singletons.

The TCR was taken from a woman aged 40 to 50 with alopecia areata. Some clones in this sample may be carry-over from other donors' samples. This sample comprised whole blood, obtained in connection with sensitization to the hapten diphenylcyclopropenone (DPC). The chain links TRBV7-9 to TRBJ2-7; D possibly corresponds to TRBD1 (6 bases). CDR3 sequence (DNA): TGTGCCAGCAGCCCCAGGACAGAGCTCTACGAGCAGTACTTC. Translation: CASSPRTELYEQYF.